This TCR beta chain was obtained from a study of technical replicates of blood from a handful of donors. Libraries were prepared by immunoSEQ multiplex PCR; TCRdb keeps only in-frame clonotypes and omits some of them. The table lists tens of thousands of clones, less than 95% of them singletons, with less than 0.25% in the top ten. V lost 2 bases and J lost 7, with 11 bases in between. From germline, CDR1 is ENHRY and CDR2 SYGVKD. The CDR3 is 14 residues long. This chain connects TRBV10-3 to TRBJ1-4, with D possibly matching TRBD1 (6 bases). Sequenced input: T cells isolated from PBMCs. The sequence came from a human donor in good health. The CDR3 DNA sequence: TGTGCCATCAGTGAGGGGGGCGCGTCTGAAAAACTGTTTTTT. It encodes CAISEGGASEKLFF.